This T cell receptor (beta chain) stems from a study of siplizumab effects on memory and regulatory T cells. Study-level results: Siplizumab significantly lowered the alloreactive sequences that could be traced to unstimulated CD4+ memory cells. The diversity of naive T cells seemed greater than that of memory cells, and their alloresponse contribution seemed major. Left unconfirmed was the suppressive function of proliferating Tregs from siplizumab cultures.

Worth noting for this clone: Its antigen remains unidentified.

Assayed TCR templates numbered some 100,000 for each sample. The data were produced by immunoSEQ multiplex PCR, yet TCRdb's version contains in-frame clones alone and is incomplete. The sample has about 100,000 clones; 92% are singletons. The source is a human donor in good health. What was sequenced was non-Treg CD4+ T cells sorted from blood.

The CDR3 region is CASSLGNENIQYF. CDR3 nucleotides: TGTGCCAGCAGCTTAGGGAACGAAAACATTCAGTACTTC. The rearrangement uses TRBV7-6 and TRBJ2-4, with unresolved D. Germline V gene sequence: CDR1 SGHVS, CDR2 FNYEAQ. Trimming took off 1 base at V and 5 bases at J, with 6 bases between the two ends. The CDR3 runs to 13 residues. Supplemented by reference TRBV7-6 and TRBJ2-4, the full variable domain reads GAGVSQSPRYKVTKRGQDVALRCDPISGHVSLYWYRQALGQGPEFLTYFNYEAQQDKSGLPNDRFSAERPEGSISTLTIQRTEQRDSAMYRCASSLGNENIQYFGAGTRLSVL.